This TCR beta chain came from a study of T cell responses to AZD1222 COVID-19 vaccine. Overall study: Both about-4-week and about-12-week second-dose recipients were combined. Study-wide results and caveats: Researchers report vaccine-associated CD4 TCRs spanning spike, with dominance at 160-218 and 743-854. Reportedly, nearly half of unique spike TCRs recognized epitopes outside B.1.351/B.1.1.7 mutations.

The CDR3 covers 17 residues. The junction had 21 bases not matched to a gene; V was cut back by 8 bases and J by 6 bases. Looked up from germline, CDR1 is WNHNN and CDR2 is SYGVQD (reference sequence). As regards this clone: Its specificity is not known.

The assay was immunoSEQ multiplex PCR, and TCRdb's table has in-frame clones only and misses some. The top ten hold 9.2% of the sample, which has 200,000 or so clones, about 94% seen once. This chain uses TRBV10-1 with TRBJ2-7, with 8 positions matching TRBD2. This receptor was taken from an adult in good health. The sample in question was peripheral blood, obtained on day 0 of AZD1222 vaccination. The CDR3 sequence: CASGAGRASGSRGEQYF. The CDR3 DNA reads TGCGCCAGCGGGGCGGGCAGGGCAAGCGGGAGTAGGGGCGAGCAGTACTTC.